This T cell receptor (beta chain) was recorded in a study of blood T cell repertoires in COVID-19. The overall study: The study drew acute and convalescent COVID-19 samples from the United States, Italy and Spain. T cells, B-cell-depleted T cells, or PBMCs provided the cDNA or gDNA that served as material.

On this clone itself: Other nucleotide sequences from this sample produce the same CDR3.

Measured with immunoSEQ multiplex PCR; TCRdb has only the in-frame clones, and not every one. Here the sample spans 50,000 to 70,000 clones, about 89% being singletons. V lost 3 bases and J lost 2, with 12 bases in between. The germline V gene has CDR1 KGHSH and CDR2 LQKENI. This CDR3 comprises 15 residues. The receptor's source is a man between 60 and 70 years old with active or convalescent COVID-19. The chain has TRBV18 and TRBJ2-3; TRBD1 might be the D (5 bases). The sequencing sample was made of peripheral blood. The DNA for the CDR3 is TGTGCCAGCTCACCGGACATCGCCCCCACAGATACGCAGTATTTT. This encodes CASSPDIAPTDTQYF. Based on the CDR3 plus reference TRBV18 and TRBJ2-3, the full variable domain is NAGVMQNPRHLVRRRGQEARLRCSPMKGHSHVYWYRQLPEEGLKFMVYLQKENIIDESGMPKERFSAEFPKEGPSILRIQQVVRGDSAAYFCASSPDIAPTDTQYFGPGTRLTVL.